This TCR beta chain stems from a study of control samples from healthy donors and cancer patients. Assay: immunoSEQ multiplex PCR; the TCRdb copy retains only in-frame clones and omits some. The sample lists about 180,000 clones; nearly 90% were seen once. Per germline, CDR1 SQVTM and CDR2 ANQGSEA. The CDR3 length is 15 residues. Trimming left V 4 bases short and J 1 base short, with 13 bases between. The clonotype comes from a woman aged 50 to 65 in good health. The chain is built from TRBV29-1 and TRBJ2-2, with D perhaps TRBD1 (5 bases). The sample taken for sequencing was blood. The CDR3 loop reads CSVGQLTLNTGELFF. The CDR3 DNA reads TGCAGCGTTGGACAGCTCACCTTGAACACCGGGGAGCTGTTTTTT.